This T cell receptor beta chain derives from a study of human CD8 memory T cell subsets. Early memory CD8+ T cells that were CCR7+ PD-1+ TIGIT+ with exhausted-like traits constituted the TPEX cells. The CDR3 has 16 residues. CDR1 and CDR2 from the germline V gene are SQVTM and ANQGSEA. UMI-labeled 5' RACE generated the TCR beta libraries. From the 5' RACE reads, TCRdb lists one entry per CDR3 protein and no DNA. Here the sample table reports around 10,000 distinct CDR3 sequences. The sequenced sample consisted of CD8+ T cells from PBMCs. The clonotype originates from a human donor in good health. The V call is TRBV29-1, the J call TRBJ2-1; TCRdb proposes TRBD2, but this gene call is untestable without DNA. CDR3 in amino acids: CSVEGVSGKSYNEQFF.